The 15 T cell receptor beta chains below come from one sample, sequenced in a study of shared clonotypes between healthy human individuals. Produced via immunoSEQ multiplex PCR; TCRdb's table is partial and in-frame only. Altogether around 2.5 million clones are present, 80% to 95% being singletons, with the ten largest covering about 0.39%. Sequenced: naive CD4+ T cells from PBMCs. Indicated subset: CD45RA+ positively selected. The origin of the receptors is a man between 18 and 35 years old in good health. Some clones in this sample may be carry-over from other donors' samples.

CDR3 DNA sequence: TGTGCCAGCAGCTTTACAGGGTCCGGGGATGGCTACACCTTC. Translating it yields CASSFTGSGDGYTF. The V call is TRBV5-6, the J call TRBJ1-2, with a tentative D call TRBD1 (6 bases). Germline V gene data show CDR1 as SGHDT and CDR2 as YYEEEE. The CDR3 extends over 14 amino acids. The ends were cut back, 2 bases at V and 6 bases at J, with 14 bases in the middle.

For the CDR3, the DNA is TGTGCCAGCAGCGCCATCCCCGGGACAGGGGGCCCCTATGGCTACACCTTC. This translates into CASSAIPGTGGPYGYTF. This chain joins TRBV7-9 and TRBJ1-2, with TRBD1 matching 12 bases. Germline CDR1 SEHNR, CDR2 FQNEAQ (reference sequence). Trimming removed 5 bases from V and 4 bases from J; junction bases left unmatched: 11. The CDR3 totals 17 residues.

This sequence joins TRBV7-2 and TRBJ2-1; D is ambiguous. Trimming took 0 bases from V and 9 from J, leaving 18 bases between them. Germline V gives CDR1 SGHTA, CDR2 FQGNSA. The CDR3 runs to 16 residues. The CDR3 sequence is CASSLASLRIASEQFF. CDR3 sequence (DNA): TGTGCCAGCAGCTTAGCCTCCCTTCGAATAGCCAGTGAGCAGTTCTTC.

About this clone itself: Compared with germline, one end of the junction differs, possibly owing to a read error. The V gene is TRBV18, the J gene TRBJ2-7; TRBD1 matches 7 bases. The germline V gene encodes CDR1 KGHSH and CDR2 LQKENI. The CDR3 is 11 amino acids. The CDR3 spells CASSPGTAQRF. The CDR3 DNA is TGTGCCAGCTCACCCGGGACAGCGCAACGCTTC.

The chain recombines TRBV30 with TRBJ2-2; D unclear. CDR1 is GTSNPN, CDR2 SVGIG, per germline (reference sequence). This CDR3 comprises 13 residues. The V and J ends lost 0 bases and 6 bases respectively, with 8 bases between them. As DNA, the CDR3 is TGTGCCTGGAGTGTACATCAACCCGGGGAGCTGTTTTTT. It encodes CAWSVHQPGELFF.

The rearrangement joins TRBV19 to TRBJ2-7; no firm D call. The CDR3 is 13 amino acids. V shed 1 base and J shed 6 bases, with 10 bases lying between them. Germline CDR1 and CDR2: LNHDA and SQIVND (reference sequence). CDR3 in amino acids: CASSIGYPGEQYF. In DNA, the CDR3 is TGTGCCAGTAGTATAGGCTATCCGGGCGAGCAGTACTTC.

CDR3 sequence (DNA): TGTGCCAGCAGCTTGGGAGGCGGAGCGGGAACGAAAGAGACCCAGTACTTC. Translated: CASSLGGGAGTKETQYF. This rearrangement joins TRBV5-4 to TRBJ2-5; 7 bases align to TRBD2. V was clipped by 0 bases and J by 3 bases; unmatched bases: 11. Germline-derived CDR1 and CDR2 are SGHNT and YYREEE (reference sequence). The CDR3 totals 17 residues.

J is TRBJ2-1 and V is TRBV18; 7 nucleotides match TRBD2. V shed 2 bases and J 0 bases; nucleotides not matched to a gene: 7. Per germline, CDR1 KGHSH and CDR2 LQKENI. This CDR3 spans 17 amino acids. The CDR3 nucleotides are TGTGCCAGCTCACCAAACAGCGGGACCGGCTCCTACAATGAGCAGTTCTTC. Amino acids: CASSPNSGTGSYNEQFF.

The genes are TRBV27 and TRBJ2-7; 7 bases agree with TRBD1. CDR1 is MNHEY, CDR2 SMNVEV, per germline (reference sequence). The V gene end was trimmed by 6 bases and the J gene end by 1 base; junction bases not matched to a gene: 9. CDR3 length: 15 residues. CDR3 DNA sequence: TGTGCCAGCAGGCGAGAGGGGGCTCGATCCTACGAGCAGTACTTC. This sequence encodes CASRREGARSYEQYF.

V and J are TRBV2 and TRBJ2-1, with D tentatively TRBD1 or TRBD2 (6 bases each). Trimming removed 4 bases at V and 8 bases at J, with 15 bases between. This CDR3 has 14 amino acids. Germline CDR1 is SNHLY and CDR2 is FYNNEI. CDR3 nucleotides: TGTGCCAGCAGTGTAACAGGGACTTACCATGAGCAGTTCTTC. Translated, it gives CASSVTGTYHEQFF.

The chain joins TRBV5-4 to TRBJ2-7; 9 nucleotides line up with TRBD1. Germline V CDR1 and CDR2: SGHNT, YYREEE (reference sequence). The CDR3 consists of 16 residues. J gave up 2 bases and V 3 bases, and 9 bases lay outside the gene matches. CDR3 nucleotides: TGTGCCAGCAGCTCCGGGGGACAGGGTCAGGCCTACGAGCAGTACTTC. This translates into CASSSGGQGQAYEQYF.

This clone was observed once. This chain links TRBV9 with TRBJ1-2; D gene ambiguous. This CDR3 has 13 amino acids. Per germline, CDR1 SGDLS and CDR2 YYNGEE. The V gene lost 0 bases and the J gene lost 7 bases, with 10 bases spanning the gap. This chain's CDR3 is CASSVVLTLGYTF. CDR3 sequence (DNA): TGTGCCAGCAGCGTAGTCTTGACTCTTGGCTACACCTTC. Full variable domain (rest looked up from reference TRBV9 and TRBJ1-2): DSGVTQTPKHLITATGQRVTLRCSPRSGDLSVYWYQQSLDQGLQFLIQYYNGEERAKGNILERFSAQQFPDLHSELNLSSLELGDSALYFCASSVVLTLGYTFGSGTRLTVV.

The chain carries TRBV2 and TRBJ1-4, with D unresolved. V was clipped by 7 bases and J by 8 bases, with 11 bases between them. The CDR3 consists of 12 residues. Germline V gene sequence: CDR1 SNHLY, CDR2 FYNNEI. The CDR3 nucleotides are TGTGCCAGCACTGAGGAGGGAGAAAAACTGTTTTTT. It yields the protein CASTEEGEKLFF.

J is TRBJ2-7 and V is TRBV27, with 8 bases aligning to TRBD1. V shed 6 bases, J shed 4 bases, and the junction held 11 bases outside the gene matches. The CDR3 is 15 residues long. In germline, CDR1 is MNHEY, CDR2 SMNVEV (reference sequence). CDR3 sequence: CASRLGQGSLYEQYF. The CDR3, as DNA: TGTGCCAGCAGACTTGGACAGGGCTCTCTATACGAGCAGTACTTC.

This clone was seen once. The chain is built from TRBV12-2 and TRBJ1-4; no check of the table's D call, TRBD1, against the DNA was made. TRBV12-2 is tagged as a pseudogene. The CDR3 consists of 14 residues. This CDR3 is CASRSQGRGEKLFF. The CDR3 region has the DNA TGTGCAAGTCGCTCCCAGGGGCGTGGTGAAAAACTGTTTTTT.